This T cell receptor beta chain was profiled in a study of blood T cell repertoires in COVID-19. Overall study context: The cDNA or gDNA used as material had been derived from T cells, B-cell-depleted T cells, or PBMCs.

Trimming removed 5 bases from V and 0 bases from J, with 14 bases in between. From germline, CDR1 is GTSNPN and CDR2 SVGIG (reference sequence). The CDR3 has 16 amino acids. At least ten counts were recorded for this clone. The table came from immunoSEQ multiplex PCR; TCRdb's copy has only in-frame clones and leaves some out. The data contain about 320,000 clones, approximately 85% of them seen just once; the ten biggest clones take up approximately 7.5%. The TCR sequence derives from a human donor in a cohort sampled during active COVID-19. V is TRBV30 and J is TRBJ1-6, with no clear D. The sequencing input was peripheral blood. This CDR3 reads CAWAEVPSSYNSPLHF. CDR3 coding DNA: TGTGCCTGGGCCGAAGTACCGAGCTCCTATAATTCACCCCTCCACTTT.